The rows below give T cell receptor beta chains drawn from one sample of a study of T cells in Graves' hyperthyroidism and ophthalmopathy. TCRdb used MiXCR to reprocess the multiplex PCR reads, holding one entry per CDR3 protein. The sample gives roughly 500,000 distinct CDR3 sequences, over 45% of which show up once; about two fifths is in the top ten. The sequencing input was peripheral blood or thyroid tissue (not recorded which). The receptors were sampled from an adult woman with Graves' disease, either hyperthyroidism or ophthalmopathy (not recorded which). CDR3s include the opening cysteine and the closing phenylalanine or tryptophan. Fields, in order: D gene, J gene, V gene, clone size, CDR3 DNA, CDR3 protein. The D gene is left open where the match is weak. For some rows the clone size is stated as once, few or many, or as a class when expanded; others skip it.

- TRBJ1-5 TRBV19 - TGTGCCAGTAGTGCATTATTAAGGGGTGTGATTGCCAATCAGCCCCAGCATTTT CASSALLRGVIANQPQHF
- TRBJ1-4 TRBV12-3/TRBV12-4 many TGTGCCAGTGGGCGGGGGTCAACTAATGAAAAACTGTTTTTT CASGRGSTNEKLFF
- TRBJ2-5 TRBV10-3 - TGTGCCATCAGTGATGAAGACAAAGAGACCCAGTACTTC CAISDEDKETQYF
TRBD2 TRBJ2-7 TRBV10-3 - TGTGCCATCAGTGCGGCAGCGGGGATGACCTACGAGCAGTACTTC CAISAAAGMTYEQYF
TRBD1 TRBJ2-5 TRBV7-9 - TGTGCCAGCAGCCCCTCGACAGGGTTAGGAGAGACCCAGTACTTC CASSPSTGLGETQYF
TRBD1 TRBJ2-5 TRBV7-2 - TGTGCCAGCAGCTTAGGGGTCCCGGGACAGGGGATGGGCGAGACCCAGTACTTC CASSLGVPGQGMGETQYF
- TRBJ1-1 TRBV7-2 - TGTGCCAGCAGCTTTAGGGGGTACCCGGGCTCACATTTGGAAGCTTTCTTT CASSFRGYPGSHLEAFF
- TRBJ1-2 TRBV11-2 many TGTGCCAGCAGCACCCGCATTGGGGGCTACACCTTC CASSTRIGGYTF
TRBD1 TRBJ2-7 TRBV11-1 - TGTGCCAGCAGCCACCGGGACAGGTCTCGTGAGCAGTACTTC CASSHRDRSREQYF
- TRBJ1-6 TRBV4-1 many TGCGCCAGCAGCCAGTGGCGGGGGAGCAATTCACCCCTCCACTTT CASSQWRGSNSPLHF
TRBD2 TRBJ2-3 TRBV10-1 - TGCGCCAGCAGCCCCGGACTAGCGGGAGTTGTAGATACGCAGTATTTT CASSPGLAGVVDTQYF
TRBD1 TRBJ1-1 TRBV10-3 - TGTGCCATCAGTTGGGACAGGAAGAACACTGAAGCTTTCTTT CAISWDRKNTEAFF
- TRBJ1-5 TRBV10-3 few TGTGCCATCAGTGAGTCACAAAGCAATCAGCCCCAGCATTTT CAISESQSNQPQHF
- TRBJ1-1 TRBV6-5 few TGTGCCAGCAGGTCAGGACCGTACACTGAAGCTTTCTTT CASRSGPYTEAFF
TRBD1 TRBJ2-5 TRBV7-9 - TGTGCCAGCAGCTACGGCAGGGGGATCCAAGAGACCCAGTACTTC CASSYGRGIQETQYF
- TRBJ1-5 TRBV7-8 - TGTGCTAGCAGCTTACGACAGGCGCGACAGCCCCAGCATTTT CASSLRQARQPQHF